The 21 T cell receptor beta chains in this list originate from one sample, sequenced in a study of cytotoxic CD8 clonotypes in ibrutinib-treated CLL. The table came from immunoSEQ multiplex PCR; TCRdb's copy has only in-frame clones and leaves some out. Of 300,000 to 350,000 clones listed, 80% are singletons. This specimen was PBMCs, taken before ibrutinib treatment. The receptor source for this set is a human donor with chronic lymphocytic leukemia.

This chain connects TRBV11-2 to TRBJ2-1, with 14 bases aligning to TRBD2. The CDR3 extends over 16 amino acids. Unmatched junction bases numbered 9, after V lost 5 bases and J lost 9 bases. The germline V gene encodes CDR1 SGHAT and CDR2 FQNNGV. DNA of the CDR3: TGTGCCAGCAGCGAGAGACTAGCGGGAGGGCCTACTGAGCAGTTCTTC. Amino acids: CASSERLAGGPTEQFF. Combining the CDR3 with reference TRBV11-2 and TRBJ2-1 gives the whole variable domain EAGVAQSPRYKIIEKRQSVAFWCNPISGHATLYWYQQILGQGPKLLIQFQNNGVVDDSQLPKDRFSAERLKGVDSTLKIQPAKLEDSAVYLCASSERLAGGPTEQFFGPGTRLTVL.

V usage is TRBV19 and J usage is TRBJ2-7; unclear D gene. The CDR3 spans 14 residues. CDR1 and CDR2 (germline): LNHDA, SQIVND (reference sequence). V was trimmed by 1 base and J by 5 bases, leaving 12 bases between them. The CDR3 DNA sequence: TGTGCCAGTAGTATAGTTGGGCCAGCCAACGAGCAGTACTTC. Residues: CASSIVGPANEQYF.

This chain links TRBV6-5 with TRBJ2-2; the D call may be TRBD1 or TRBD2 (7 bases each). The CDR3 totals 15 residues. Germline values: CDR1 MNHEY, CDR2 SVGAGI. The germline V and J ends were trimmed by 6 bases and 1 base, with 12 bases remaining between them. This CDR3 reads CASSGGTENTGELFF. As DNA, the CDR3 is TGTGCCAGCAGCGGGGGGACAGAGAACACCGGGGAGCTGTTTTTT.

The rearrangement links TRBV19 to TRBJ2-1, with TRBD2 matching over 9 bases. V dropped 3 bases and J dropped 7; count of bases not matched to a gene: 7. The CDR3 sequence is 15 residues long. Germline values: CDR1 LNHDA, CDR2 SQIVND (reference sequence). The CDR3 nucleotides are TGTGCCAGTAGTATTATAGCGGGAGTCGGGAATGAGCAGTTCTTC. Its translation is CASSIIAGVGNEQFF.

This clone was counted only a few times. The CDR3 region is CASSLTFGNTGELFF. The CDR3 DNA reads as TGTGCCAGCAGCTTAACGTTCGGGAACACCGGGGAGCTGTTTTTT. V gene TRBV7-3 combines with J gene TRBJ2-2; D gene ambiguous. Trimming cost V 0 bases and J 1 base, with 6 bases left between them. This CDR3 contains 15 residues. Germline loops: CDR1 SGHTA, CDR2 FQGTGA.

The chain employs TRBV5-1 and TRBJ2-1; D is unresolved. CDR1 and CDR2 from the germline V gene are SGHRS and YFSETQ. Trimming pared 4 bases from V and 5 bases from J, leaving 13 bases between. CDR3 length equals 14 residues. The CDR3 bases are TGCGCCAGCAGCCGAAACCTCCTAAACAATGAGCAGTTCTTC. Protein product: CASSRNLLNNEQFF.

This clone occurred once. This rearrangement joins TRBV5-1 to TRBJ1-1, with D hard to call. Per germline, CDR1 SGHRS and CDR2 YFSETQ. V was clipped by 4 bases and J by 1 base, with 17 bases between them. The CDR3 loop spans 16 amino acids. This chain's CDR3 is CASSHPDVGSNTEAFF. CDR3 bases: TGCGCCAGCAGCCATCCGGACGTTGGTTCGAACACTGAAGCTTTCTTT.

This sequence joins TRBV2 and TRBJ2-2; D gene uncertain. V was pared by 10 bases and J by 6 bases, with 12 bases between. The CDR3 length is 12 residues. The germline gives CDR1 SNHLY, CDR2 FYNNEI. CDR3 nucleotide sequence: TGTGCCACCAAAAGTGGCGCCGGGGAGCTGTTTTTT. The encoded protein is CATKSGAGELFF.

The V call is TRBV27, the J call TRBJ2-3; 8 bases align to TRBD1. The length of the CDR3 is 18 residues. V lost 4 bases and J lost 0; bases outside the gene matches: 12. Germline V lookup: CDR1 MNHEY, CDR2 SMNVEV (reference sequence). The CDR3 DNA reads as TGTGCCAGCAGTTCCACCCCGGGCAGGGGGCTTAGCACAGATACGCAGTATTTT. As protein: CASSSTPGRGLSTDTQYF.

This chain joins TRBV27 and TRBJ2-1, with 8 bases matching TRBD1. Germline lookup yields CDR1 MNHEY and CDR2 SMNVEV (reference sequence). The CDR3 has 15 residues. J gave up 4 bases and V 7 bases, and 9 bases lay outside the gene matches. CDR3 sequence reads: CASNTRDRTYNEQFF. For the CDR3, the DNA is TGTGCCAGCAATACCCGGGACAGGACATACAATGAGCAGTTCTTC.

The J gene is TRBJ2-3, the V gene TRBV4-1, with 10 bases aligning to TRBD1. With 3 bases clipped from V and 5 bases from J, the junction kept 5 bases outside the gene matches. CDR1 is MGHRA and CDR2 is YSYEKL in the germline V gene. There are 15 residues in the CDR3. The CDR3 protein is CASSHGTGAEDTQYF. CDR3 in DNA: TGCGCCAGCAGCCATGGGACAGGGGCTGAAGATACGCAGTATTTT.

This rearrangement joins TRBV28 to TRBJ2-3; weak D call: TRBD2 (5 bases). Trimming removed 2 bases from V and 6 bases from J, with 9 bases in between. CDR3 size: 13 residues. From germline, CDR1 is MDHEN and CDR2 SYDVKM. This chain's CDR3 is CASSLLGGDTQYF. Here the CDR3 DNA reads TGTGCCAGCAGTTTACTGGGCGGGGATACGCAGTATTTT.

This rearrangement joins TRBV5-1 to TRBJ2-1; 10 bases agree with TRBD2. Trimming at V came to 1 base and at J to 2 bases, leaving 0 bases not matched to a gene. Germline loops: CDR1 SGHRS, CDR2 YFSETQ. The CDR3 has 15 residues. CDR3 nucleotides: TGCGCCAGCAGCTTGCTAGCGGGGGCCTACAATGAGCAGTTCTTC. This sequence encodes CASSLLAGAYNEQFF.

The V and J genes are TRBV9 and TRBJ1-4; possible D gene TRBD1, 5 bases. Germline CDR1 is SGDLS and CDR2 is YYNGEE. The CDR3 covers 14 residues. Trimming stripped 3 bases from V and 2 bases from J, with 8 bases between. CDR3 bases: TGTGCCAGCAGCGCAGGGTTTACTAATGAAAAACTGTTTTTT. Its protein product is CASSAGFTNEKLFF.

The chain is built from TRBV9 and TRBJ2-7; 8 nucleotides match TRBD1. CDR3 length: 14 residues. V lost 3 bases and J lost 2; bases outside the gene matches: 4. The germline CDR1 and CDR2 sequences are SGDLS and YYNGEE. Here the CDR3 reads CASSGGQATYEQYF. CDR3 DNA: TGTGCCAGCAGCGGGGGACAGGCGACCTACGAGCAGTACTTC.

The V gene is TRBV5-1, the J gene TRBJ2-1, with TRBD2 as a possible D gene (5 bases). Trimming took off 5 bases at V and 7 bases at J, with 22 bases between the two ends. The CDR3 spans 16 residues. From germline, CDR1 is SGHRS and CDR2 YFSETQ. The CDR3 DNA sequence: TGCGCCAGCAGATATGGGGTCGGACTCCAGATTAATGAGCAGTTCTTC. This sequence encodes CASRYGVGLQINEQFF.

This chain uses TRBV19 with TRBJ1-4; 7 bases agree with TRBD1. The CDR3 covers 16 residues. Germline V gene sequence: CDR1 LNHDA, CDR2 SQIVND (reference sequence). V shed 3 bases and J 7 bases; nucleotides not matched to a gene: 11. This CDR3 reads CASSMPTGASSEKLFF. In DNA, the CDR3 is TGTGCCAGTAGTATGCCTACAGGGGCGAGTTCTGAAAAACTGTTTTTT.

This clone was detected once. The chain combines TRBV7-8 with TRBJ2-1; 9 bases are a match to TRBD1. CDR3 length equals 16 residues. Germline loops: CDR1 SGHVS, CDR2 FQNEAQ. Trimming at V came to 5 bases and at J to 6 bases, leaving 11 bases not matched to a gene. The chain's CDR3 is CASSGRGTGSANEQFF. In nucleotides, the CDR3 is TGTGCCAGCAGCGGTCGCGGGACAGGGTCTGCCAATGAGCAGTTCTTC.

This rearrangement joins TRBV2 to TRBJ2-3; TRBD1 aligns across 7 bases. CDR1 is SNHLY, CDR2 FYNNEI, per germline. The CDR3 has 14 residues. The ends lost 6 bases at V and 2 bases at J; junction bases unmatched: 5. DNA of the CDR3: TGTGCCAGCAGATGGGACAGCTACACAGATACGCAGTATTTT. Amino acids: CASRWDSYTDTQYF.

The chain links TRBV29-1 to TRBJ2-3; 8 bases agree with TRBD1. Germline trimming cut 1 base from V and 2 bases from J; bases unmatched to any gene: 11. This CDR3 has 17 amino acids. Germline assignment: CDR1 SQVTM and CDR2 ANQGSEA. This CDR3 is CSVEAKDRVWNTDTQYF. The CDR3 DNA reads TGCAGCGTTGAAGCTAAGGACAGGGTCTGGAACACAGATACGCAGTATTTT.

The CDR3 is CASSHRAGTYNEQFF. CDR3 DNA sequence: TGCGCCAGCAGCCACCGAGCGGGAACCTACAATGAGCAGTTCTTC. The chain carries TRBV4-3 and TRBJ2-1; 7 bases are a match to TRBD2. Losses at the gene ends were 3 bases for V and 2 bases for J; bases not matched to a gene: 4. Germline V gene lookup returns CDR1 LGHNA and CDR2 YSLEER. The CDR3 has 15 residues.